This T cell receptor (beta chain) was sequenced for a study of blood T cell repertoires in COVID-19 (dated by TCRdb to 2020 to 2022). With regard to the full study: The collaborator samples originated in the United States, Italy and Spain and spanned the acute and convalescent phases of COVID-19. The material from the prospective study consisted of cDNA or gDNA derived from T cells, B-cell-depleted T cells, or PBMCs. The dataset comprised deeply sampled blood TCRbeta repertoires from subjects exposed to, actively infected with, or recovered from COVID-19. The repertoires were released in a freely available public database meant as a resource for research on the immune response to SARS-CoV-2. Samples came from the ongoing ImmuneRACE study (first 160 participants) plus 1,254 subjects from 6 global collaborators. A de-identified subject ID, COVID-19 status, age in years and sex were almost always included in the sample metadata. HLA class I and class II types, where available, came from metadata supplied by the sample provider rather than from assay-based typing.

The germline V end is reduced by 6 bases and the J end by 3 bases; junction bases left unmatched: 4. CDR1 and CDR2, per the germline V gene, are MNHEY and SVGAGI. CDR3 length: 15 amino acids, cysteine to phenylalanine. CDR3 DNA is the only sequence kept; it has 45 bases, read in frame from the first base. In the prospective study, participants were 18 to 89 years old, resided in about two dozen geographic areas of the United States, and were enrolled through a virtual design. Cohort assignment in the prospective study relied on participant-reported clinical history from a screening survey and a study questionnaire. Each participant in the prospective study had whole blood, serum and a nasopharyngeal or oropharyngeal swab collected by mobile phlebotomists. Over a roughly 2-month period, participants in the prospective study had the option of providing additional blood draws and questionnaires. Before DNA extraction, prospective study blood samples were shipped either frozen or at room temperature.

General study outcomes and caveats: The amount of clinical and demographic metadata varied by source and participant and was provided uncurated.

Worth noting for this clone: There is no known antigen for this receptor. No base quality information exists; no much larger clone differs at one position.

The immunoSEQ Assay, a bias-controlled multiplex PCR, was used to amplify TCRbeta CDR3 regions from genomic DNA. The paper's data handling went like this. The number of nucleated cells in each sample was estimated from the amplification of reference gene primers within the assay. To quantify the absolute abundance of each unique TCRbeta CDR3 rearrangement, sequence reads were collapsed and filtered. Productive Simpson clonality was computed per sample as the square root of Simpson's diversity index over productive rearrangements. TCRdb limited this immuneACCESS table to in-frame rearrangements with V and J called. A share of clones is missing; checked studies link under half to unresolved V genes, and the rest is unexplained. The V and J calls and clone size were taken over from that table, and D and trimming were inferred from the DNA. The sample data list a few hundred thousand clones, and around 90% of these were observed just once. In total, the top ten clones hold about 1.7% of the sample.

The sequenced material came from PBMCs or T cells enriched from blood (not recorded which). The receptor's source is a woman younger than 30 with acute COVID-19. The chain uses TRBV6-5 and TRBJ2-7; TRBD2 lines up with 14 middle nucleotides. The base sequence is TGTGCCAGCAGGGGGACTAGCGGGAGTCGCTACGAGCAGTACTTC. Its product reads: CASRGTSGSRYEQYF.